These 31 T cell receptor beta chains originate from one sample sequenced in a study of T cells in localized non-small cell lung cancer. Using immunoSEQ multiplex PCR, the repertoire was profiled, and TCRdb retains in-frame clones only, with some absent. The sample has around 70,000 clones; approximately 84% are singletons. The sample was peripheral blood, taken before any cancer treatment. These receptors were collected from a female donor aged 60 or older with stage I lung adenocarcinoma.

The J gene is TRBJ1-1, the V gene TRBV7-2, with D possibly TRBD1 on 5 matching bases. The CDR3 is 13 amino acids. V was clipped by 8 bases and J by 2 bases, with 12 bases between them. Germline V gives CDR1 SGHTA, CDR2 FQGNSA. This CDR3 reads CASRQGRNTEAFF. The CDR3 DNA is TGTGCCAGCCGGCAGGGACGCAACACTGAAGCTTTCTTT.

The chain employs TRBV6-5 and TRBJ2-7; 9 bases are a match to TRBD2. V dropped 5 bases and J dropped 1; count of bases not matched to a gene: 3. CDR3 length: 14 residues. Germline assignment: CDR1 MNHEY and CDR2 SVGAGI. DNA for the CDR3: TGTGCCAGCAGTAGAGCGGGAGGATCCTACGAGCAGTACTTC. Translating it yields CASSRAGGSYEQYF.

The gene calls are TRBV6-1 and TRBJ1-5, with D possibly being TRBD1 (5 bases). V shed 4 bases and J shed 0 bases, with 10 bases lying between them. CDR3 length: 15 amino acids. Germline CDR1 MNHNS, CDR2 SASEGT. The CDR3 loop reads CASSGGTDSNQPQHF. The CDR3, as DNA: TGTGCCAGCAGTGGAGGGACGGATAGCAATCAGCCCCAGCATTTT.

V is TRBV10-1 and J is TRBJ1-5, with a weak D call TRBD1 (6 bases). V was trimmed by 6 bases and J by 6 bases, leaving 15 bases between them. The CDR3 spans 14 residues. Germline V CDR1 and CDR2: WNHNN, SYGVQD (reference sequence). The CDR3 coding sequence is TGCGCCAGCAGCCAGGGGAGTGTCGGTCAGCCCCAGCATTTT. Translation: CASSQGSVGQPQHF.

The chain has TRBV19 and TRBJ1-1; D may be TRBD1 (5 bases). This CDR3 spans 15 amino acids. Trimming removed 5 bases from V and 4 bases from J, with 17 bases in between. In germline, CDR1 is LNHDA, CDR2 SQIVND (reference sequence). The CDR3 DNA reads TGTGCCAGTAGTCAGGTCCAGATGGGGGGCACTGAAGCTTTCTTT. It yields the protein CASSQVQMGGTEAFF. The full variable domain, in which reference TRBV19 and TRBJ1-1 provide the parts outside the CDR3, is DGGITQSPKYLFRKEGQNVTLSCEQNLNHDAMYWYRQDPGQGLRLIYYSQIVNDFQKGDIAEGYSVSREKKESFPLTVTSAQKNPTAFYLCASSQVQMGGTEAFFGQGTRLTVV.

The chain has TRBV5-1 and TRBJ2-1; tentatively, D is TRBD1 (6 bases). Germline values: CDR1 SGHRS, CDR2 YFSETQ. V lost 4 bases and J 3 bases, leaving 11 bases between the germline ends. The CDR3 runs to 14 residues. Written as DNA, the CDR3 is TGCGCCAGCAGCCCAGGGGACGGCTACAATGAGCAGTTCTTC. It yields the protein CASSPGDGYNEQFF.

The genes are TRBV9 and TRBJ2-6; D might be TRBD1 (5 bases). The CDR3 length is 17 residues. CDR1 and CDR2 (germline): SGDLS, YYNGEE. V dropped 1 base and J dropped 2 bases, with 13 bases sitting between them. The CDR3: CASSVLDRTPGANVLTF. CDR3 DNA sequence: TGTGCCAGCAGCGTACTCGACAGAACCCCTGGGGCCAACGTCCTGACTTTC.

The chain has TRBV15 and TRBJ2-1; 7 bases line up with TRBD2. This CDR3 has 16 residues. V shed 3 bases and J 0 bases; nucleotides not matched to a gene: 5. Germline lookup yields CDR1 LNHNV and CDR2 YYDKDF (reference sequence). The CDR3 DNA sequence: TGTGCCACCAGCAGGCTGGGGAGGGCCTCCTACAATGAGCAGTTCTTC. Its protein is CATSRLGRASYNEQFF.

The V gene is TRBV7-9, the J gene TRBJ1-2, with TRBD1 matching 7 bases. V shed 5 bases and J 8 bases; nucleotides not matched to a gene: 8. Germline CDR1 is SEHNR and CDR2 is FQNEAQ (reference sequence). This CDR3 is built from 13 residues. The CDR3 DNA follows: TGTGCCAGCAGCCCTATTACAGGGGCCGGCTACACCTTC. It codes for CASSPITGAGYTF.

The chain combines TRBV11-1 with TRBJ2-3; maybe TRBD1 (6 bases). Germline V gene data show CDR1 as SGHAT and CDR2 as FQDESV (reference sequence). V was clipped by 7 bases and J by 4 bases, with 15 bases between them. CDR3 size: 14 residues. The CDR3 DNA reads TGTGCCAGCACGGGACACCTCTCGGCAGATACGCAGTATTTT. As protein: CASTGHLSADTQYF.

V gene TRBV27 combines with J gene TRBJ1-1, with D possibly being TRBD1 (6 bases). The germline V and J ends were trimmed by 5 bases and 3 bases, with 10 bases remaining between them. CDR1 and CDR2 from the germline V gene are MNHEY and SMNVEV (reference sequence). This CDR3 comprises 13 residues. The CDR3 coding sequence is TGTGCCAGCAGTCGTACAGGGTACACTGAAGCTTTCTTT. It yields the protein CASSRTGYTEAFF.

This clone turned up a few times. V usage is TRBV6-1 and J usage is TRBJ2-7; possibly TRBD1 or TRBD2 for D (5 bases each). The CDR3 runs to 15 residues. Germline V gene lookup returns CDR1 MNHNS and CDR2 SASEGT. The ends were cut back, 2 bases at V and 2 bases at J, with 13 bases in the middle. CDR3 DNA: TGTGCCAGCAGTGAAATTGGGGGTCTAACCTACGAGCAGTACTTC. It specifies CASSEIGGLTYEQYF.

Here the CDR3 reads CASRGQNRGTQYF. CDR3 sequence (DNA): TGTGCCAGCAGGGGGCAGAACCGGGGTACGCAGTATTTT. V gene TRBV6-1 combines with J gene TRBJ2-3; either TRBD1 or TRBD2 may supply D (5 bases each). The CDR3 extends over 13 amino acids. From germline, CDR1 is MNHNS and CDR2 SASEGT. The ends were cut back, 6 bases at V and 8 bases at J, with 15 bases in the middle.

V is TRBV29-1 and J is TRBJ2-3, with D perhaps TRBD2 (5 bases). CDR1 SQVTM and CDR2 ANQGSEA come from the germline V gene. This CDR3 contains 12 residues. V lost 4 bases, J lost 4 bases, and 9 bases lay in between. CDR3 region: CSVVEAADTQYF. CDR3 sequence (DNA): TGCAGCGTTGTAGAAGCGGCAGATACGCAGTATTTT.

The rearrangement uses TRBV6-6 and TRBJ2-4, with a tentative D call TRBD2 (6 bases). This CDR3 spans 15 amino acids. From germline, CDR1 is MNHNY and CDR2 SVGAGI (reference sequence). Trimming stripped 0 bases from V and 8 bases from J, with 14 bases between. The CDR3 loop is CASSYSLMWGDIQYF. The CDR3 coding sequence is TGTGCCAGCAGTTACTCGCTTATGTGGGGGGACATTCAGTACTTC.

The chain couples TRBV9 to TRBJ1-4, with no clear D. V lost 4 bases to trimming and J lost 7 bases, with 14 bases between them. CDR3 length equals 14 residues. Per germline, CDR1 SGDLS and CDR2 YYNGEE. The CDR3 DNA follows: TGTGCCAGCAGCCCCGGTGGATCGGGTGAAAAACTGTTTTTT. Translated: CASSPGGSGEKLFF.

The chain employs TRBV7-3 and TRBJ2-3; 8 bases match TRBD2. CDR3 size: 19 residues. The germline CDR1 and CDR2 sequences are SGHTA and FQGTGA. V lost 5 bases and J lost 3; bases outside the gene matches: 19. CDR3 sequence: CASSPASAGDIMLTDTQYF. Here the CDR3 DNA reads TGTGCCAGCAGCCCCGCCTCAGCGGGAGACATAATGTTAACAGATACGCAGTATTTT. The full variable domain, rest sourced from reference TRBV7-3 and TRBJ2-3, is GAGVSQTPSNKVTEKGKYVELRCDPISGHTALYWYRQSLGQGPEFLIYFQGTGAADDSGLPNDRFFAVRPEGSVSTLKIQRTERGDSAVYLCASSPASAGDIMLTDTQYFGPGTRLTVL.

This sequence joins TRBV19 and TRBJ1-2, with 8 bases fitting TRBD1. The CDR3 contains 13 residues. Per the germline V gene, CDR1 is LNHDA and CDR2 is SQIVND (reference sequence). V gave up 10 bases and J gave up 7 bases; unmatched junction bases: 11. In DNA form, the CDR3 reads TGTGCCACCTCCACGGACAGGGACTTTGGCTACACCTTC. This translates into CATSTDRDFGYTF.

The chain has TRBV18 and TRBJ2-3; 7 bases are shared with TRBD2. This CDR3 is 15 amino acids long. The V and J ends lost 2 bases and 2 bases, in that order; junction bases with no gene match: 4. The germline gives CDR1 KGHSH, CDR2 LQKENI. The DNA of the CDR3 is TGTGCCAGCTCACCAGGGAGGGAGAACACAGATACGCAGTATTTT. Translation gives CASSPGRENTDTQYF. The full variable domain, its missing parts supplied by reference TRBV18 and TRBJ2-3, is NAGVMQNPRHLVRRRGQEARLRCSPMKGHSHVYWYRQLPEEGLKFMVYLQKENIIDESGMPKERFSAEFPKEGPSILRIQQVVRGDSAAYFCASSPGRENTDTQYFGPGTRLTVL.

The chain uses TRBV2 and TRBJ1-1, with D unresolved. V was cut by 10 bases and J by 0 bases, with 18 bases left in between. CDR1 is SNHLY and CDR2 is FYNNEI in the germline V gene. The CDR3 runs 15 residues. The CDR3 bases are TGTGCCACAAGGAGAGAAACGGCATTGAACACTGAAGCTTTCTTT. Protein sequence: CATRRETALNTEAFF.

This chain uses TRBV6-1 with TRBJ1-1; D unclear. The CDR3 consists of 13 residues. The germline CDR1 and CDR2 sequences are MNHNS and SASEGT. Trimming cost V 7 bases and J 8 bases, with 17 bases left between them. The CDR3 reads CASIQRTGAEAFF. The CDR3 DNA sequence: TGTGCCAGCATCCAGAGGACTGGAGCGGAAGCTTTCTTT.

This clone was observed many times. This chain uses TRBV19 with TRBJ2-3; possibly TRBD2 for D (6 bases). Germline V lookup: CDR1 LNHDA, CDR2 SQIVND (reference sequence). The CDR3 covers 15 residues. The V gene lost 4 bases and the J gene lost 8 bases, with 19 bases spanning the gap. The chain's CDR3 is CASSTTVGGGGTQYF. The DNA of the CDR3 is TGTGCCAGTAGTACGACTGTCGGGGGAGGAGGTACGCAGTATTTT.

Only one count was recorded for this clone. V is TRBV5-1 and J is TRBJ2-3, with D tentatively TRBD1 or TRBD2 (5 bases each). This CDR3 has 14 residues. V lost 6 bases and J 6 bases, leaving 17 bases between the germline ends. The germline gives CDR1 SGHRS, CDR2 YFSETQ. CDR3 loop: CASNGDGGSDTQYF. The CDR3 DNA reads TGCGCCAGCAACGGGGACGGTGGGAGTGATACGCAGTATTTT.

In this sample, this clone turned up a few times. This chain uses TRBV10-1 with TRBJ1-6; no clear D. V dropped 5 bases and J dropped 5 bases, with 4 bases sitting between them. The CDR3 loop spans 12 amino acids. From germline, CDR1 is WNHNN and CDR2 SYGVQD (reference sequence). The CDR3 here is CASSFDNSPLHF. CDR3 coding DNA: TGCGCCAGCAGTTTCGATAATTCACCCCTCCACTTT.

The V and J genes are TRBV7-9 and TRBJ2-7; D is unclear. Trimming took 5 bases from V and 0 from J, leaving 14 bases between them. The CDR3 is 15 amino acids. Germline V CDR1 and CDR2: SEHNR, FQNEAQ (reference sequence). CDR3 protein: CASSTLAESSYEQYF. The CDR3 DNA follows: TGTGCCAGCAGCACGTTAGCCGAAAGCTCCTACGAGCAGTACTTC.

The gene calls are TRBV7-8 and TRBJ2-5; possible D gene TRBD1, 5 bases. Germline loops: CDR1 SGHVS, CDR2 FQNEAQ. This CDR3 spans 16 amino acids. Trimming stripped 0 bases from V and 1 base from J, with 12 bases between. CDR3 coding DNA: TGTGCCAGCAGCTTAGCGCAAGGGGCTGGCCAAGAGACCCAGTACTTC. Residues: CASSLAQGAGQETQYF.

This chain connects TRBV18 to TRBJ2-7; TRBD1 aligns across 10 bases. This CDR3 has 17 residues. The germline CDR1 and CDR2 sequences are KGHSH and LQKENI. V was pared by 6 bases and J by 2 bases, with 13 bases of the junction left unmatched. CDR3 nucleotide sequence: TGTGCCAGCTCGACGGCTACAATCGGGACAGGGGCCTACGAGCAGTACTTC. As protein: CASSTATIGTGAYEQYF.

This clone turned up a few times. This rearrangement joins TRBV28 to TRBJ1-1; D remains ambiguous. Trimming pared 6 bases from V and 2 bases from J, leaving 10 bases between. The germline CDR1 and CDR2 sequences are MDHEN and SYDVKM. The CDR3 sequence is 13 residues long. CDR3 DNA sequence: TGTGCCAGCAGCCCCGGCAGCAACACTGAAGCTTTCTTT. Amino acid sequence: CASSPGSNTEAFF.

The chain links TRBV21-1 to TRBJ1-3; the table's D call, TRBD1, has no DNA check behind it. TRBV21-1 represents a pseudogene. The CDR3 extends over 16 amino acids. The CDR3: CASSGWTGQAGNTIYF. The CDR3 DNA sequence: TGTGCCAGCAGCGGATGGACAGGACAGGCTGGAAACACCATATATTTT.

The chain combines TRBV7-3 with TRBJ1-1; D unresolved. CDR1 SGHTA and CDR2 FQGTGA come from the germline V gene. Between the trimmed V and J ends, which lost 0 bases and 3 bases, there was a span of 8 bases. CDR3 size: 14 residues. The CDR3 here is CASSLTGSHTEAFF. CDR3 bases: TGTGCCAGCAGCTTAACGGGGAGCCACACTGAAGCTTTCTTT.

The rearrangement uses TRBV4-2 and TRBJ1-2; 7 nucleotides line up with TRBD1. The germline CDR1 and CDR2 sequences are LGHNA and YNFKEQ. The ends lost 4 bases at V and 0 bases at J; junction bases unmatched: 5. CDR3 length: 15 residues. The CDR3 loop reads CASSRDREANYGYTF. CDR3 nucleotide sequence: TGTGCCAGCAGCCGTGACAGGGAGGCTAACTATGGCTACACCTTC.